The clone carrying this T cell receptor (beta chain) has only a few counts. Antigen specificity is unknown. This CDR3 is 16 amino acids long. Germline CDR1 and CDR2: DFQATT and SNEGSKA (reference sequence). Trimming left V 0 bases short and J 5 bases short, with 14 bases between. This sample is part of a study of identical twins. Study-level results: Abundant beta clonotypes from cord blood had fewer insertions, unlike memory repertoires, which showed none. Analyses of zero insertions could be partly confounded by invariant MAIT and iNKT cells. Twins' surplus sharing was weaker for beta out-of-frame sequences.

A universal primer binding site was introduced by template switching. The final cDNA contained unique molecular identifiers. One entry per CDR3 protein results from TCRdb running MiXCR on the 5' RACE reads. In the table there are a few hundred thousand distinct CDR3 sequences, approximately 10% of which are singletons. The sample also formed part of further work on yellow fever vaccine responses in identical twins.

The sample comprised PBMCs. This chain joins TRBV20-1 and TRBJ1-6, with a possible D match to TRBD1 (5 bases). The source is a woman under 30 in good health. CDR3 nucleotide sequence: TGCAGTGCTAGAGAACCAAAGGGACGGAATAATTCACCCCTCCACTTT. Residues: CSAREPKGRNNSPLHF.